This T cell receptor beta chain came from a study of identical twins. Carrying unique molecular identifiers, the cDNA also gained a universal primer site through template switching. Using its own MiXCR run on the 5' RACE reads, TCRdb lists one record per CDR3 protein. The sample has about 430,000 distinct CDR3 sequences; under 20% are singletons. Many counts were recorded for this clonotype. Antigen: not known. This CDR3 comprises 17 residues. V shed 5 bases, J shed 6 bases, and the junction held 11 bases outside the gene matches. Study-level findings and limits: For out-of-frame alpha sequences shared by twins, low generation probability was in excess.

This rearrangement joins TRBV12-3 or TRBV12-4 to TRBJ2-1; 12 nucleotides align to TRBD2. Material: naive T cells sorted from blood. This clonotype was obtained from a middle-aged man in good health. This CDR3 is CASSPGKGLAGSNEQFF. The CDR3 DNA reads TGTGCCAGCAGTCCCGGCAAGGGACTAGCGGGTAGCAATGAGCAGTTCTTC.